The present TCR beta chain was sequenced within a study of cytomegalovirus exposure and HLA in healthy donors. The study, taken as a whole, reports: The study assumed roughly uniform donor sequencing depth for presence/absence analyses.

The PCR employed 60 Vbeta primers together with 13 Jbeta primers. Produced via immunoSEQ multiplex PCR; TCRdb's table is partial and in-frame only. The sample holds under 140,000 clones; less than 85% are singletons and the top ten take over 10%. To note about this clone: Its antigen is undetermined.

The CDR3 loop spans 17 amino acids. Trimming took 7 bases from V and 0 from J, leaving 19 bases between them. CDR1 MDHEN and CDR2 SYDVKM come from the germline V gene. This chain links TRBV28 with TRBJ1-3; the D gene is possibly TRBD1 (6 bases). Input material: PBMCs. This clonotype originated in a man aged 30 to 39 in good health and CMV-seropositive. As DNA, the CDR3 is TGTGCCAGCATCTCCCATGGGGGCCCTAGCTCTGGAAACACCATATATTTT. This codes for CASISHGGPSSGNTIYF. The full variable domain, with the rest looked up from reference TRBV28 and TRBJ1-3, is DVKVTQSSRYLVKRTGEKVFLECVQDMDHENMFWYRQDPGLGLRLIYFSYDVKMKEKGDIPEGYSVSREKKERFSLILESASTNQTSMYLCASISHGGPSSGNTIYFGEGSWLTVV.